The source of this T cell receptor beta chain is a study of CD8+ T cells in alopecia areata. The treatment denotes: oral pan-JAK inhibitor, 5-10 mg twice daily. The trim removed 6 bases at V and 8 bases at J, leaving 4 bases unmatched. Germline assignment: CDR1 MNHEY and CDR2 SVGAGI. The CDR3 consists of 12 residues. As concerns this clone: Its specificity is not known.

Once RNA had been extracted, it was reverse transcribed into cDNA to act as the sequencing template. Generated by immunoSEQ multiplex PCR, the TCRdb table keeps only in-frame clones and is missing some. The sample lists 160,000 or so clones; roughly 50% were seen once. Notes on the study in general: Sharing of TCRs across patients appeared less clear than in mice, possibly for HLA-related reasons. Among the 100 top clones, expanded CD8+ clones, like scalp clonality, were significantly decreased by tofacitinib. Among the cells sequenced in scalp samples are also the resident alphabeta T cells of normal skin.

This specimen consisted of CD4+ T cells sorted from blood, obtained between weeks 55 and 65, from a patient treated with tofacitinib. The chain couples TRBV6-5 to TRBJ1-2, with 9 bases that match TRBD1. The origin of this receptor is a human donor with alopecia areata. CDR3 residues: CASSTGGRGYTF. DNA for the CDR3: TGTGCCAGCAGCACAGGGGGCCGAGGCTACACCTTC.